A single count supports the clone carrying this T cell receptor (beta chain). The data were taken from a study of Graves' ophthalmopathy and Graves' hyperthyroidism. Study as a whole: Hyperthyroidism qualified as stable when ophthalmopathy did not develop within 18 months of follow-up.

Amplification from RNA transcripts yielded the TCR beta CDR3 regions. After a first-round RT-PCR with HTBI primers, a second-round multiplex PCR was run. TCRdb re-analysed the multiplex PCR reads in MiXCR, keeping a single row per CDR3 protein. The repertoire includes roughly 600,000 distinct CDR3 sequences, about two fifths of them detected once, and less than 4.5% sits in the top ten. The source is an adult man with Graves' hyperthyroidism. Sequenced material: peripheral blood or thyroid tissue (not recorded which).

This chain's CDR3 is CASSLGVPGSGETQYF. Written as DNA, the CDR3 is TGCGCCAGCAGCTTGGGGGTCCCGGGGAGCGGCGAGACCCAGTACTTC. V is TRBV5-1 and J is TRBJ2-5, with a tentative D call TRBD2 (5 bases). V was cut by 0 bases and J by 5 bases, with 17 bases left in between. Germline V gene lookup returns CDR1 SGHRS and CDR2 YFSETQ. The CDR3 is 16 amino acids.